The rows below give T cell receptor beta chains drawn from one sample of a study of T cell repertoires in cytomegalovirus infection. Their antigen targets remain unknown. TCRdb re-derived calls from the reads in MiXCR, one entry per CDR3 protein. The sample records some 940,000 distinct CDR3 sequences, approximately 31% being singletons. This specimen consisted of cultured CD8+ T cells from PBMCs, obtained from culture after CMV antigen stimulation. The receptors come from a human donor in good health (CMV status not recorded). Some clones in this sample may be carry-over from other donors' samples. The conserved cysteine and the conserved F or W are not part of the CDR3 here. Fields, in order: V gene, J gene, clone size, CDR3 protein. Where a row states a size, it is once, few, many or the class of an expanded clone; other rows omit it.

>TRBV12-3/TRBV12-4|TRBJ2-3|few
ASSFVGDTQY
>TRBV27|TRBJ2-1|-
ASSWHSGSSYNEQF
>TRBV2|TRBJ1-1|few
ASRGTGHRMNTEAF
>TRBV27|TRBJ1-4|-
ASSFRGVTNEKLF
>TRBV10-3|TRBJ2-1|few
AISGEGGGPLQSYNEQF
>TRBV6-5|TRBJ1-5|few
ASSYDPGNQPQH
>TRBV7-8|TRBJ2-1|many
ASSPRGFSSYNEQF
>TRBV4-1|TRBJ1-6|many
ASNQGDTDNSPLH
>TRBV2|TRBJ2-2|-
ASSDRGGRITGELF
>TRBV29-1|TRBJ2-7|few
SVAHLGYEQY
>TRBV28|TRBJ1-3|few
AFRTGGRGNTIY
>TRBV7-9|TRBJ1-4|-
ASSKTLSESPNEKLF
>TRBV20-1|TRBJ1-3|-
SARDYQGSGNTIY
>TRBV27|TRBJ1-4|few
ASSYGVGSEKLF
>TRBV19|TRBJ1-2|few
ASSVPGQVLLSYGYT